This T cell receptor (beta chain) is from a study of shared clonotypes between healthy human individuals. In the study overall: The study enrolled a couple of women and three men aged 18 to 49.

Findings of the study overall: Naive subsets generally had larger estimated richness than memory subsets.

Assay: immunoSEQ multiplex PCR; the TCRdb copy retains only in-frame clones and omits some. The table records roughly 2,300,000 clones, just under 95% of them present only once. All participating donors were Caucasian adults from Nashville, Tennessee. Looked up from germline, CDR1 is LGHNA and CDR2 is YSLEER. The CDR3 is 14 residues long. Between the trimmed V and J ends, which lost 0 bases and 7 bases, there was a span of 12 bases. This clone was detected once. Antigen unknown. The chain has TRBV4-3 and TRBJ2-5, with D possibly TRBD2 on 5 matching bases. Sequenced sample: naive CD4+ T cells from PBMCs. The subset was: CD45RA+ positively selected. This clonotype was sampled from a young man in good health. Some clones in this sample may be carry-over from other donors' samples. CDR3 residues: CASSQDDSRGTQYF. As DNA, the CDR3 is TGCGCCAGCAGCCAAGATGACTCACGGGGGACCCAGTACTTC.